Below, 18 T cell receptor beta chains from the same sample are listed, as sequenced in a study of tumor-infiltrating lymphocytes in primary liver carcinoma. Both blood RNA, taken from unsorted whole blood, and germline DNA were extracted. cDNA specific to TCR beta was made from approximately 0.55 ug of total RNA, with a constant-region primer employed for priming. Each TCR beta library was derived from three nested multiplex PCR rounds that employed slightly modified ARM-PCR. Use of TRBV1-TRBV30 forward primers with a C-beta reverse primer characterized the first two PCR rounds, which lasted about 9 cycles each. TCRdb reprocessed the multiplex PCR reads via MiXCR and lists one record per CDR3 protein. The sample includes about 320,000 distinct CDR3 sequences, approximately 60% of them seen just once. Sequenced material: peripheral blood. These receptors originate from a man aged 40-49 years with primary liver carcinoma and hepatitis B virus infection.

This clonotype was observed once. Here the CDR3 reads CASSSYQGQEETQYF. The CDR3 DNA reads TGCGCCAGCAGCTCGTATCAGGGCCAGGAAGAGACCCAGTACTTC. The V gene is TRBV5-1, the J gene TRBJ2-5, with D possibly matching TRBD1 (5 bases). The CDR3 covers 15 residues. CDR1 and CDR2 from the germline V gene are SGHRS and YFSETQ. Trimming took off 3 bases at V and 3 bases at J, with 15 bases between the two ends. Filled out from reference TRBV5-1 and TRBJ2-5, the complete variable domain reads KAGVTQTPRYLIKTRGQQVTLSCSPISGHRSVSWYQQTPGQGLQFLFEYFSETQRNKGNFPGRFSGRQFSNSRSEMNVSTLELGDSALYLCASSSYQGQEETQYFGPGTRLLVL.

The J gene is TRBJ1-1, the V gene TRBV7-2; no reliable D call. The CDR3 runs to 13 residues. V was shortened by 1 base and J by 5 bases, with 8 bases between the two germline ends. The germline CDR1 and CDR2 sequences are SGHTA and FQGNSA. DNA of the CDR3: TGTGCCAGCAGCTTAGAAAGGAGGACTGAAGCTTTCTTT. Amino acids: CASSLERRTEAFF.

A remark on this clonotype: A much larger clone is a single base away; this may be a read error. V gene TRBV6-1 combines with J gene TRBJ2-1; no clear D. Germline values: CDR1 MNHNS, CDR2 SASEGT. The CDR3 is made up of 15 amino acids. The V and J ends lost 6 bases and 8 bases respectively, with 20 bases between them. Written as DNA, the CDR3 is TGTGCCAGCAGGCTATTGATTAGATTGGGCCATGAGCAGTTCTTC. The encoded protein is CASRLLIRLGHEQFF.

Worth noting for this clonotype: This may arise from a read error, as a much more abundant clone is one base away. The chain employs TRBV11-3 and TRBJ2-3; a possible D gene is TRBD2 (5 bases). Germline CDR1 reads SGHNT; CDR2 reads YENEEA. This CDR3 contains 14 residues. The CDR3 bases are TGTGCCAACAGCTTTGACGGGAACACAGATACGCAGTATTTT. The encoded protein is CANSFDGNTDTQYF.

As concerns this clonotype: A single base separates this from a much larger clone, so it may be a read error. The V and J genes are TRBV12-3 or TRBV12-4 and TRBJ2-3; 8 bases line up with TRBD2. This CDR3 contains 15 residues. The CDR3 sequence: CTSSPPGLGTDTQYF. The DNA for the CDR3 is TGTACCAGCAGTCCCCCGGGACTAGGCACAGATACGCAGTATTTT.

Remarks on this clonotype: With a much larger clone just one base away, this may be a read error. The chain employs TRBV6-6 and TRBJ2-2; perhaps TRBD2 as D (6 bases). Germline CDR1 reads MNHNY; CDR2 reads SVGAGI (reference sequence). V lost 8 bases and J 6 bases, leaving 28 bases between the germline ends. CDR3 length: 18 residues. CDR3 sequence reads: CASGSIPPEGPAAGELFF. CDR3 nucleotides: TGTGCCAGCGGTTCCATTCCCCCGGAGGGGCCGGCGGCCGGGGAGCTGTTTTTT.

This clonotype was detected only a few times. At one boundary the junction diverges from the germline segment, which might be a read error. The rearrangement uses TRBV6-2 or TRBV6-3 and TRBJ2-7, with D possibly TRBD1 on 6 matching bases. The CDR3 runs to 12 residues. CDR1 and CDR2 from the germline V gene are MNHEY and SVGEGT. CDR3 DNA: TGTGTCAGCCTCGATCGGACAGCCGAGCAGTACTTC. It yields the protein CVSLDRTAEQYF.

Details on this clonotype: With a much larger clone just one base away, this may be a read error. The rearrangement joins TRBV4-2 to TRBJ1-6, with no clear D. CDR3 length: 15 residues. The germline CDR1 and CDR2 sequences are LGHNA and YNFKEQ. Here the CDR3 DNA reads TGTGCCAGCAGCCAAGAAGAGGGAAATAATTCACCCCTCCTCTTT. It encodes CASSQEEGNNSPLLF.

The rearrangement uses TRBV7-8 and TRBJ2-1; TRBD2 matches at 10 bases. Unmatched junction bases numbered 7, after V lost 4 bases and J lost 7 bases. This CDR3 comprises 15 residues. CDR1 is SGHVS and CDR2 is FQNEAQ in the germline V gene. CDR3 DNA: TGTGCCAGCAGCTCGGGACTAGCGAGACTGAATGAGCAGTTCTTC. Its translation is CASSSGLARLNEQFF.

The V gene is TRBV11-1, the J gene TRBJ2-5; the D gene could be TRBD1 or TRBD2 (5 bases each). Trimming cost V 10 bases and J 4 bases, with 19 bases left between them. CDR1 and CDR2 (germline): SGHAT, FQDESV (reference sequence). The CDR3 length is 14 residues. The CDR3, as DNA: TGTGCCAACACCCCCGGGGCAAGGGTAGAGACCCAGTACTTC. It translates to CANTPGARVETQYF.

Ten or more counts support this clonotype. This rearrangement joins TRBV4-3 to TRBJ1-4, with D possibly matching TRBD1 (6 bases). Germline CDR1 is LGHNA and CDR2 is YSLEER. This CDR3 spans 15 amino acids. Trimming stripped 1 base from V and 5 bases from J, with 11 bases between. Here the CDR3 DNA reads TGCGCCAGCAGCCAAGGCCGGACAGAGAATGAAAAACTGTTTTTT. Its translation is CASSQGRTENEKLFF.

This chain links TRBV9 with TRBJ2-7; weak D call: TRBD1 (6 bases). The CDR3 runs 15 residues. Trimming removed 0 bases from V and 3 bases from J, with 13 bases in between. Germline V gives CDR1 SGDLS, CDR2 YYNGEE. The chain's CDR3 is CASSVEGHNDYEQYF. In DNA form, the CDR3 reads TGTGCCAGCAGCGTAGAGGGACATAACGACTACGAGCAGTACTTC.

DNA of the CDR3: TGTGCCAGCAGCTTCTTCCGGAGCTCCTACGAGCAGTACTTC. This sequence encodes CASSFFRSSYEQYF. This chain uses TRBV5-4 with TRBJ2-7; D is unclear. The V end was cut by 2 bases, the J end by 0 bases, with 9 bases between. The CDR3 is made up of 14 amino acids. CDR1 and CDR2 from the germline V gene are SGHNT and YYREEE (reference sequence).

About this clonotype itself: The conserved phenylalanine or tryptophan normally closing the CDR3 is absent here, so this likely arose from a read error. The CDR3 DNA is TGTGCCAGCAGCTTCGCGGGACTAGTAACCCAGTACCTC. It codes for CASSFAGLVTQYL. The chain carries TRBV5-4 and TRBJ2-5; 8 bases fit TRBD2. This CDR3 has 13 residues. Germline trimming cut 2 bases from V and 8 bases from J; bases unmatched to any gene: 5. CDR1 and CDR2 from the germline V gene are SGHNT and YYREEE (reference sequence).

This chain joins TRBV11-2 and TRBJ1-4; the match to TRBD1 covers 7 bases. CDR3 length: 14 residues. Germline CDR1 and CDR2: SGHAT and FQNNGV. J gave up 7 bases and V 6 bases, and 8 bases lay outside the gene matches. The CDR3 sequence: CASRTTGSGEKLFF. The CDR3 DNA sequence: TGTGCCAGCAGGACGACAGGGTCTGGTGAAAAACTGTTTTTT.

For this clonotype: This may stem from a read error, because a much larger clone lies one nucleotide away. The chain combines TRBV14 with TRBJ2-7; 7 bases are a match to TRBD1. The ends lost 3 bases at V and 6 bases at J; junction bases unmatched: 8. The germline gives CDR1 SGHDN, CDR2 FVKESK. This CDR3 has 14 amino acids. The CDR3 is CASSHGGTGAEQYF. CDR3 DNA: TGTGCCAGCAGCCATGGGGGTACAGGGGCCGAGCAGTACTTC.

This clonotype was counted many times. The V and J genes are TRBV11-3 and TRBJ2-1; 9 bases are shared with TRBD2. This CDR3 comprises 14 residues. J gave up 12 bases and V 3 bases, and 9 bases lay outside the gene matches. Germline CDR1 reads SGHNT; CDR2 reads YENEEA. CDR3 sequence reads: CASSFKAGGPRQFF. DNA for the CDR3: TGTGCCAGCAGCTTCAAGGCGGGAGGGCCGCGGCAGTTCTTC.

Of note for this clonotype: With a much larger clone just one base away, this may be a read error. The gene calls are TRBV29-1 and TRBJ2-3; possible D gene TRBD1, 6 bases. Germline assignment: CDR1 SQVTM and CDR2 ANQGSEA. The CDR3 contains 13 residues. CDR3 sequence reads: CSVEGRDTDTLYF. The CDR3 DNA is TGCAGCGTTGAGGGCCGGGACACAGATACGCTGTATTTT.